Below are 19 T cell receptor beta chains sequenced from a single sample in a study of response to subunit inactivated influenza vaccine. TCRdb analysed the RT-PCR reads with MiXCR anew, one entry per CDR3 protein. The data show about 520,000 distinct CDR3 sequences, approximately 7.8% seen once. Sample: PBMCs from blood, taken less than 30 months after vaccination. These receptors were obtained from a man aged 50-75 years who received an inactivated influenza vaccine.

This clonotype was observed a few times. The chain employs TRBV7-9 and TRBJ2-1; D might be TRBD2 (7 bases). The ends were cut back, 1 base at V and 6 bases at J, with 16 bases in the middle. Per germline, CDR1 SEHNR and CDR2 FQNEAQ (reference sequence). CDR3 length: 16 residues. CDR3 in DNA: TGTGCCAGCAGCTTAGGTGGCGGGGGCCCAATCAATGAGCAGTTCTTC. Translating gives CASSLGGGGPINEQFF.

This clonotype showed up many times. The chain is built from TRBV3-1 and TRBJ2-7; no reliable D call. Trimming shortened V by 4 bases and J by 4 bases, and 20 bases separated the two germline ends. From germline, CDR1 is LGHDT and CDR2 YNNKEL (reference sequence). The CDR3 spans 16 residues. The DNA for the CDR3 is TGTGCCAGCAGCCCGGCCCCCCCTAGGGCTGGTTACGAGCAGTACTTC. Protein product: CASSPAPPRAGYEQYF.

The chain joins TRBV7-9 to TRBJ2-7, with D perhaps TRBD2 (6 bases). Between the trimmed V and J ends, which lost 5 bases and 6 bases, there was a span of 20 bases. CDR1 is SEHNR, CDR2 FQNEAQ, per germline (reference sequence). The CDR3 contains 15 residues. The CDR3 coding sequence is TGTGCCAGCAGCCGGGGAGGCTCCAGGGTAGGCGAGCAGTACTTC. Its translation is CASSRGGSRVGEQYF.

This clonotype was counted a few times. The chain employs TRBV14 and TRBJ2-7, with D perhaps TRBD2 (5 bases). This CDR3 has 13 residues. Trimming shortened V by 2 bases and J by 3 bases, and 8 bases separated the two germline ends. Per germline, CDR1 SGHDN and CDR2 FVKESK. The CDR3 DNA is TGTGCCAGCAGCCAACTCGGGAACTACGAGCAGTACTTC. This encodes CASSQLGNYEQYF.

This clonotype was counted a few times. The chain recombines TRBV7-2 with TRBJ2-1, with D hard to call. CDR1 and CDR2 from the germline V gene are SGHTA and FQGNSA. The CDR3 consists of 14 residues. V was clipped by 1 base and J by 9 bases, with 13 bases between them. The CDR3 nucleotides read TGTGCCAGCAGCTTAGGTCCAACACTCGGTGAGCAGTTCTTC. This translates into CASSLGPTLGEQFF.

In DNA form, the CDR3 reads TGTGCCAGCAGCTCATCCGGGACTAGCGGGAGGGTAGTCACCGGGGAGCTGTTTTTT. This gives the protein CASSSSGTSGRVVTGELFF. This chain uses TRBV7-3 with TRBJ2-2; 16 bases line up with TRBD2. V lost 4 bases and J lost 4; bases outside the gene matches: 9. There are 19 residues in the CDR3. Germline V gene sequence: CDR1 SGHTA, CDR2 FQGTGA.

V and J are TRBV20-1 and TRBJ2-1, with no clear D. This CDR3 is 14 amino acids long. Germline CDR1 reads DFQATT; CDR2 reads SNEGSKA (reference sequence). Trimming removed 0 bases at V and 4 bases at J, with 10 bases between. This chain's CDR3 is CSAREVLAYNEQFF. The CDR3 DNA sequence: TGCAGTGCTAGAGAGGTTCTCGCTTACAATGAGCAGTTCTTC.

There are many counts of this clonotype. The CDR3 region has the DNA TGTGCCAGCAGCATAAACCGGGACAGACCTTGCGAGCAGTACTTC. It translates to CASSINRDRPCEQYF. The chain combines TRBV21-1 with TRBJ2-7; the table's D call, TRBD1, has no DNA check behind it. TRBV21-1 represents a pseudogene. The CDR3 covers 15 residues.

This clonotype was picked up a small number of times. The chain uses TRBV3-1 and TRBJ2-7; TRBD1 aligns across 8 bases. V lost 1 base to trimming and J lost 6 bases; unmatched junction nucleotides: 14. Per germline, CDR1 LGHDT and CDR2 YNNKEL (reference sequence). This CDR3 spans 17 amino acids. CDR3 DNA: TGTGCCAGCAGCCAAGTGCTGGGGACAGGCGATAAGGGCGAGCAGTACTTC. Its translation is CASSQVLGTGDKGEQYF.

CDR3 DNA: TGTGCCAGCAGCAAACTAGCGGGAGTAAAGAACAATGAGCAGTTCTTC. Its translation: CASSKLAGVKNNEQFF. The chain couples TRBV6-1 to TRBJ2-1, with TRBD2 identical over 11 bases. The trim removed 6 bases at V and 5 bases at J, leaving 9 bases unmatched. CDR1 and CDR2 from the germline V gene are MNHNS and SASEGT. This CDR3 has 16 amino acids.

This clonotype was seen only a few times. The CDR3 region is CASSARSGTVNTGELFF. The CDR3, as DNA: TGTGCCAGCAGTGCACGATCCGGGACAGTGAACACCGGGGAGCTGTTTTTT. V and J are TRBV12-3 or TRBV12-4 and TRBJ2-2; 7 bases are shared with TRBD1. The CDR3 has 17 amino acids. Losses at the gene ends were 5 bases for V and 1 base for J; bases not matched to a gene: 10.

The chain couples TRBV29-1 to TRBJ1-2; 9 bases match TRBD1. The CDR3 length is 13 residues. Trimming took 1 base from V and 6 from J; bases not matched to a gene: 3. Germline V CDR1 and CDR2: SQVTM, ANQGSEA. CDR3 loop: CSVEGRTGDGYTF. As DNA, the CDR3 is TGCAGCGTTGAAGGGCGGACAGGGGATGGCTACACCTTC.

Regarding this clonotype: A far larger clone is a single base away, which makes a read error likely. The CDR3 nucleotides read TGTGCCAGCGGGAAATACGAGCAGTACTTC. Translating it yields CASGKYEQYF. This chain uses TRBV11-2 with TRBJ2-7; D remains ambiguous. V was pared by 8 bases and J by 4 bases, with 6 bases between. The CDR3 consists of 10 residues. Germline V gene data show CDR1 as SGHAT and CDR2 as FQNNGV.

This chain's CDR3 is CASSQGGLAYEQFF. DNA for the CDR3: TGCGCCAGCAGCCAAGGGGGACTAGCCTATGAGCAGTTCTTC. The rearrangement uses TRBV4-3 and TRBJ2-1, with TRBD2 matching 9 bases. Trimming at V came to 1 base and at J to 8 bases, leaving 3 bases not matched to a gene. Per the germline V gene, CDR1 is LGHNA and CDR2 is YSLEER. The CDR3 is 14 residues long.

The gene calls are TRBV6-2 or TRBV6-3 and TRBJ2-3; 7 nucleotides align to TRBD1. CDR3 size: 15 residues. The ends lost 7 bases at V and 2 bases at J; junction bases unmatched: 9. Germline V gives CDR1 MNHEY, CDR2 SVGEGT. CDR3 sequence (DNA): TGTGCCAGCACTCCCGGGACAGCTTTCACAGATACGCAGTATTTT. It encodes CASTPGTAFTDTQYF.

This clonotype was detected a few times. This chain joins TRBV4-2 and TRBJ1-1; 7 bases align to TRBD1. The J segment lost 7 bases and the V segment lost 5 bases, leaving 7 bases of the junction unmatched. The CDR3 contains 13 residues. Germline CDR1 reads LGHNA; CDR2 reads YNFKEQ. The CDR3 coding sequence is TGTGCCAGCAGCTCCACAGGGGAGCGTGAAGCTTTCTTT. Protein sequence: CASSSTGEREAFF.

The chain joins TRBV12-3 or TRBV12-4 to TRBJ1-5, with D unclear. CDR3 length equals 13 residues. The V and J ends lost 7 bases and 1 base respectively, with 8 bases between them. As DNA, the CDR3 is TGTGCCAGCAATCAAGGAAGCAATCAGCCCCAGCATTTT. This encodes CASNQGSNQPQHF.

This chain links TRBV7-9 with TRBJ2-2, with TRBD2 as a possible D gene (7 bases). Per germline, CDR1 SEHNR and CDR2 FQNEAQ (reference sequence). V was shortened by 4 bases and J by 13 bases, with 16 bases between the two germline ends. CDR3 size: 13 residues. This chain's CDR3 is CASSSLGGLVLFF. CDR3 nucleotides: TGTGCCAGCAGCTCCCTCGGGGGGCTGGTGCTGTTTTTT.

This clonotype was seen repeatedly, ten times or more. J is TRBJ2-2 and V is TRBV27; D is perhaps TRBD2 (5 bases). Per the germline V gene, CDR1 is MNHEY and CDR2 is SMNVEV (reference sequence). CDR3 length equals 16 residues. V gave up 5 bases and J gave up 6 bases, with 19 bases separating them. The CDR3 coding sequence is TGTGCCAGCAGTCCCGGCCTAGCTCTGAGATCCGGGGAGCTGTTTTTT. Translated, it gives CASSPGLALRSGELFF.